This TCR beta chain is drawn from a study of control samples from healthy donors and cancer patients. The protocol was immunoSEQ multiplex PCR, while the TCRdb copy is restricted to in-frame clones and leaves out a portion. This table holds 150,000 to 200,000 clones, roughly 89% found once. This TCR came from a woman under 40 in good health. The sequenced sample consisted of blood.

The DNA for the CDR3 is TGTGCCAGTACGCGGAGTAGCGGGGAGACCCAGTACTTC. Translated: CASTRSSGETQYF. V gene TRBV19 combines with J gene TRBJ2-5; 7 bases match TRBD2. This CDR3 comprises 13 residues. Losses at the gene ends were 7 bases for V and 5 bases for J; bases not matched to a gene: 7. Looked up from germline, CDR1 is LNHDA and CDR2 is SQIVND (reference sequence).